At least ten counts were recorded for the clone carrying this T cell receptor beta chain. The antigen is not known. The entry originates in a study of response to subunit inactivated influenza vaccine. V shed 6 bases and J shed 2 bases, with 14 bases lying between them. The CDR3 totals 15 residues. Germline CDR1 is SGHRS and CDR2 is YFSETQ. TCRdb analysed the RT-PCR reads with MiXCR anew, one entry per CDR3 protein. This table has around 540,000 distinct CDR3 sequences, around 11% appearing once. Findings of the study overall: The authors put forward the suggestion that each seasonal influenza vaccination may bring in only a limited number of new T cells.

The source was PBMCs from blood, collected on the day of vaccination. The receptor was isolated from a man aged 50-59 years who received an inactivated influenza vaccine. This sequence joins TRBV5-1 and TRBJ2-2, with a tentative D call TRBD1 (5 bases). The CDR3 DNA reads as TGCGCCAGCACTGCGGACAATCAAAACACCGGGGAGCTGTTTTTT. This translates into CASTADNQNTGELFF.